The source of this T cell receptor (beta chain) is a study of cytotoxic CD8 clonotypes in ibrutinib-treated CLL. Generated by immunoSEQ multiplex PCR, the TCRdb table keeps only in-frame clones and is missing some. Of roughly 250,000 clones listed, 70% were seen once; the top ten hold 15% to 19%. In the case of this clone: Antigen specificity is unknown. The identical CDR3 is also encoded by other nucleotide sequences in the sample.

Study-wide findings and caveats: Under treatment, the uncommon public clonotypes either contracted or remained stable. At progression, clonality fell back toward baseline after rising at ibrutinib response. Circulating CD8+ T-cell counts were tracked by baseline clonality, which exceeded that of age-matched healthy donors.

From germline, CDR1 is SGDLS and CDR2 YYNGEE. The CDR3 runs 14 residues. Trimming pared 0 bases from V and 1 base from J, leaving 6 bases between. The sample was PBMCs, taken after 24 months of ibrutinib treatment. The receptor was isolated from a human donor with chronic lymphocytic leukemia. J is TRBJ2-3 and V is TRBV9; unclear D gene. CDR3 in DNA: TGTGCCAGCAGCGTAGCTTCGGGCACAGATACGCAGTATTTT. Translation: CASSVASGTDTQYF.